This TCR beta chain was observed in a study of cytomegalovirus exposure and HLA in healthy donors. Whole-study findings and limits: Most of the TCR beta V segments (in an earlier analysis) were productive either about 87% or about 30% of the time. When analyzed later, a missense DCLRE1C variant was found to be linked to TCR beta V- and J-gene trimming.

The J segment lost 11 bases and the V segment lost 5 bases, leaving 9 bases of the junction unmatched. Per the germline V gene, CDR1 is MNHEY and CDR2 is SVGAGI. The CDR3 spans 12 residues. Donors had nominal health at sampling but likely had unrecorded immune exposures. In its sample, this clone was seen a few times. Its target is unknown. This PCR relied on a set of 60 Vbeta primers and 13 Jbeta primers. The table came from immunoSEQ multiplex PCR; TCRdb's copy has only in-frame clones and leaves some out. The table has roughly 100,000 clones, around 84% seen once. This sequence joins TRBV6-5 and TRBJ2-7; 7 nucleotides match TRBD1. This TCR derives from a man aged 30 to 39 in good health and CMV-seronegative. Sequencing was carried out using PBMCs. The CDR3 nucleotides read TGTGCCAGCAGTGCTCGAAGGGGGCTCGAGTACTTC. Its protein is CASSARRGLEYF.